A selection of T cell receptor beta chains follows, all from one sample in a study of technical replicates of blood from a handful of donors. Sequenced by immunoSEQ multiplex PCR; TCRdb stores in-frame clones only, minus some. The table records around 76,000 clones, 95% to 98% of them present only once. The sequencing sample was made of T cells isolated from PBMCs. The receptors stem from a human donor in good health. CDR3s include the opening cysteine and the closing phenylalanine or tryptophan. The D gene is left open where the match is weak. Part of the rows lack a size; the others show once, few, many or a class for expanded clones.

15	TRBV7-9	TRBD1	TRBJ1-2	.	TGTGCCAGCAGCAACCGCGGACAGGGAGATAAGGGCTACACCTTC	CASSNRGQGDKGYTF
14	TRBV19	.	TRBJ1-2	.	TGTGCCAGTAGTATCCTGGCCCCTAACTATGGCTACACCTTC	CASSILAPNYGYTF
15	TRBV9	TRBD2	TRBJ2-1	.	TGTGCCAGCAGCGTCCTAGCGGGTCCATACAATGAGCAGTTCTTC	CASSVLAGPYNEQFF
16	TRBV7-2	TRBD2	TRBJ2-7	once	TGTGCCAGCAGCTTCGGACTAGCGGGAGGGGGCTACGAGCAGTACTTC	CASSFGLAGGGYEQYF
17	TRBV19	TRBD2	TRBJ2-2	.	TGTGCCAGTAGTAGCCCCGGGACTAGCGGTTCCACCGGGGAGCTGTTTTTT	CASSSPGTSGSTGELFF
17	TRBV19	.	TRBJ2-5	once	TGTGCCAGTAGTATCGGGTATCAGGAGGCTAGGTCTGAGACCCAGTACTTC	CASSIGYQEARSETQYF
14	TRBV10-3	.	TRBJ2-2	.	TGTGCCATCAGTGAAGGGGTCGGCACCGGGGAGCTGTTTTTT	CAISEGVGTGELFF
13	TRBV2	.	TRBJ2-7	.	TGTGCCAGCAGTGAAACAGCAACCTACGAGCAGTACTTC	CASSETATYEQYF
14	TRBV7-9	TRBD1	TRBJ1-1	.	TGTGCCAGCAGCTCCTCGACAGGGACCACTGAAGCTTTCTTT	CASSSSTGTTEAFF
14	TRBV6-5	.	TRBJ2-5	.	TGTGCCAGCAGCCAATGGGACACCACAGAGACCCAGTACTTC	CASSQWDTTETQYF
13	TRBV25-1	.	TRBJ2-1	.	TGTGCCAGCAGTGAGAGGGCCAACAATGAGCAGTTCTTC	CASSERANNEQFF
15	TRBV6-1	.	TRBJ2-5	.	TGTGCCAGCAGCTCCCCGGGCCGGGGGTGGGAGACCCAGTACTTC	CASSSPGRGWETQYF
15	TRBV19	TRBD1	TRBJ2-2	.	TGTGCCAGCCGTAGACAGGGGGGAGCCACCGGGGAGCTGTTTTTT	CASRRQGGATGELFF
14	TRBV29-1	TRBD2	TRBJ2-1	.	TGCAGCGCCCACCCGGGACTAGGTTACAATGAGCAGTTCTTC	CSAHPGLGYNEQFF
15	TRBV28	.	TRBJ1-1	.	TGTGCCAGCAGTGAGCCCGGGAGCAGGAACACTGAAGCTTTCTTT	CASSEPGSRNTEAFF
12	TRBV11-2	.	TRBJ1-2	.	TGTGCCAGCAGCCAAGGGGCGGGGGGCTACACCTTC	CASSQGAGGYTF
18	TRBV27	.	TRBJ1-1	.	TGTGCCAGCAGTTCCGGACCCGCTACGGGGGGAATTTACACTGAAGCTTTCTTT	CASSSGPATGGIYTEAFF
14	TRBV6-5	.	TRBJ1-5	.	TGTGCCAGCAGTTATTCCCCAGGCAATCAGCCCCAGCATTTT	CASSYSPGNQPQHF
15	TRBV2	.	TRBJ2-1	once	TGTGCCAGCACCTCACAGGGAGTAGGGTACAATGAGCAGTTCTTC	CASTSQGVGYNEQFF
16	TRBV28	TRBD2	TRBJ2-1	.	TGTGCCAGCAGTTTACGAGCGGGAGGGGGGAACAATGAGCAGTTCTTC	CASSLRAGGGNNEQFF
14	TRBV25-1	TRBD1	TRBJ2-1	.	TGTGCCAGCTCCCCCTCAGGGGGCGCAGGTTCGCAGTTCTTC	CASSPSGGAGSQFF
15	TRBV13	.	TRBJ1-5	once	TGTGCCAGCAGCTTAGGCGGGGAGGGAGGTCAGCCCCAGCATTTT	CASSLGGEGGQPQHF
18	TRBV9	TRBD2	TRBJ2-7	.	TGTGCCAGCAGCCCCCGGAACGGGGGGCGGGAGGGAGCCTACGAGCAGTACTTC	CASSPRNGGREGAYEQYF
16	TRBV19	.	TRBJ1-1	.	TGTGCCAGTAGTAATGTTGTACGGAATGAGGGGGCTGAAGCTTTCTTT	CASSNVVRNEGAEAFF
17	TRBV28	TRBD2	TRBJ2-3	few	TGTGCCAGCAGTTGGGTTGCGGGGAGGGACGTCTCAGATACGCAGTATTTT	CASSWVAGRDVSDTQYF
16	TRBV4-3	.	TRBJ1-4	.	TGCGCCAGCAGCCAATTAGGGAGAGCAACTAATGAAAAACTGTTTTTT	CASSQLGRATNEKLFF
18	TRBV9	.	TRBJ2-3	.	TGTGCCAGCAGCGGAATGGGGAGACAGGCGGAGGAAACAGATACGCAGTATTTT	CASSGMGRQAEETDTQYF
15	TRBV6-6	TRBD2	TRBJ2-7	.	TGTGCCAGCAGCAACCCTAGCGGGAGTCCCCTCGAGCAGTACTTC	CASSNPSGSPLEQYF
15	TRBV4-2	TRBD2	TRBJ2-5	.	TGTGCCAGCAGCCCCCGACTAGCGGGAGGAGAGACCCAGTACTTC	CASSPRLAGGETQYF
16	TRBV9	.	TRBJ2-1	.	TGTGCCAGCAGCGCCTCCCCCAGCGGTTCCTACAATGAGCAGTTCTTC	CASSASPSGSYNEQFF
15	TRBV7-2	TRBD1	TRBJ2-2	.	TGTGCCAGCAGCTTGACAGGGGCCAACACCGGGGAGCTGTTTTTT	CASSLTGANTGELFF
14	TRBV19	.	TRBJ1-5	.	TGTGCCAGTAGTATAGCGTTTGGCAATCAGCCCCAGCATTTT	CASSIAFGNQPQHF
16	TRBV7-2	.	TRBJ1-5	.	TGTGCCAGCAGCTCCGATGGGGGGTCGCGCAATCAGCCCCAGCATTTT	CASSSDGGSRNQPQHF
15	TRBV5-1	TRBD2	TRBJ2-5	.	TGCGCCAGCAGCTGGGGACTAGCGGGAGAAGAGACCCAGTACTTC	CASSWGLAGEETQYF
12	TRBV12-5	.	TRBJ2-7	.	TGTGCTAGTGGTTTGGTACAGTGGGAGCAGTACTTC	CASGLVQWEQYF
15	TRBV11-2	TRBD2	TRBJ2-1	.	TGTGCCAGCAGCTTTACCGGGACTAGATTTAATGAGCAGTTCTTC	CASSFTGTRFNEQFF
16	TRBV7-9	TRBD1	TRBJ2-7	.	TGTGCCAGCAGCTTAGAGGTACCGGGACAGCCTTACGAGCAGTACTTC	CASSLEVPGQPYEQYF
11	TRBV20-1	TRBD1	TRBJ2-1	.	TGCAGTGCGGGGACAGGGGTCCGGCAGTTCTTC	CSAGTGVRQFF
14	TRBV30	TRBD2	TRBJ2-7	.	TGTGCCTGGAGTGTACCGGGAGGCTTCGGCGAGCAGTACTTC	CAWSVPGGFGEQYF
15	TRBV27	.	TRBJ1-5	.	TGTGCCAGCAGTTTCTCCAGTGTTAGCAATCAGCCCCAGCATTTT	CASSFSSVSNQPQHF
17	TRBV19	.	TRBJ2-1	.	TGTGCCAGTAGCCCTGTACTATCCCTAAGCTCCTACAATGAGCAGTTCTTC	CASSPVLSLSSYNEQFF
14	TRBV25-1	TRBD1	TRBJ1-2	.	TGTGCCAGCAGTTCCAGCCACAGGGGATCGCTCTACACCTTC	CASSSSHRGSLYTF
16	TRBV19	TRBD1	TRBJ1-1	.	TGTGCCAGTAGTACAAATCGGGACAGTCGGCACACTGAAGCTTTCTTT	CASSTNRDSRHTEAFF
13	TRBV11-2	TRBD1	TRBJ1-2	.	TGTGCCAGCAGCCCGGACAGGAACTATGGCTACACCTTC	CASSPDRNYGYTF
15	TRBV9	TRBD2	TRBJ2-7	.	TGTGCCAGCAGCCCGGGACTAGCGGGAGAATACGAGCAGTACTTC	CASSPGLAGEYEQYF
16	TRBV5-1	TRBD2	TRBJ2-7	.	TGCGCCAGCAGCTTGGCCTCTAGCGGGGGCTCCTACGAGCAGTACTTC	CASSLASSGGSYEQYF
15	TRBV6-1	.	TRBJ1-5	.	TGTGCCAGCAGTGAAGTGGGGACTCATAATCAGCCCCAGCATTTT	CASSEVGTHNQPQHF
15	TRBV29-1	.	TRBJ2-5	once	TGCAGCGCCGTAATGGGGCGGGGACCGCAAGAGACCCAGTACTTC	CSAVMGRGPQETQYF
15	TRBV6-5	.	TRBJ1-4	.	TGTGCCAGCAGTTACTCCCGCAGTATTAATGAAAAACTGTTTTTT	CASSYSRSINEKLFF
13	TRBV7-8	.	TRBJ1-2	.	TGTGCCAGCAGCTTAGGGGGAGCGAGCGGCTACACCTTC	CASSLGGASGYTF
12	TRBV28	.	TRBJ2-7	.	TGTGCCAGCAGTCTCAGACAGGTAGAGCAGTACTTC	CASSLRQVEQYF
18	TRBV25-1	TRBD2	TRBJ2-1	.	TGTGCCAGCAGTGAACCGGGGAGGGGTGATCCCTCCTACAATGAGCAGTTCTTC	CASSEPGRGDPSYNEQFF
14	TRBV5-5	.	TRBJ1-1	.	TGTGCCAGCAGCTCTCAGGCAGGGAACACTGAAGCTTTCTTT	CASSSQAGNTEAFF
14	TRBV25-1	.	TRBJ2-1	.	TGTGCCAGCAGTCGGAGGAGCTCCTACAATGAGCAGTTCTTC	CASSRRSSYNEQFF
13	TRBV7-9	.	TRBJ1-2	.	TGTGCCAGCAGCTTAATAACAGCTGTTGGCTACACCTTC	CASSLITAVGYTF
14	TRBV19	TRBD1	TRBJ2-7	.	TGTGCCAGTAGTATGCAGGGACAGGGCTACGAGCAGTACTTC	CASSMQGQGYEQYF
16	TRBV25-1	TRBD1	TRBJ2-7	.	TGTGCCAGCAGTTTACTGACAGGGGGGGCCCCCTACGAGCAGTACTTC	CASSLLTGGAPYEQYF
13	TRBV9	.	TRBJ2-7	.	TGTGCCAGCAGCGTAACCGGAGCGGGTGAGCAGTACTTC	CASSVTGAGEQYF
19	TRBV4-1	TRBD2	TRBJ2-7	.	TGCGCCAGCAGCCGCGGAGGTGGGACTAGCGGGGTCCCCGCCTACGAGCAGTACTTC	CASSRGGGTSGVPAYEQYF
16	TRBV5-1	TRBD1	TRBJ2-2	.	TGCGCCAGCAGACCCGGGACAGGGATATACACCGGGGAGCTGTTTTTT	CASRPGTGIYTGELFF